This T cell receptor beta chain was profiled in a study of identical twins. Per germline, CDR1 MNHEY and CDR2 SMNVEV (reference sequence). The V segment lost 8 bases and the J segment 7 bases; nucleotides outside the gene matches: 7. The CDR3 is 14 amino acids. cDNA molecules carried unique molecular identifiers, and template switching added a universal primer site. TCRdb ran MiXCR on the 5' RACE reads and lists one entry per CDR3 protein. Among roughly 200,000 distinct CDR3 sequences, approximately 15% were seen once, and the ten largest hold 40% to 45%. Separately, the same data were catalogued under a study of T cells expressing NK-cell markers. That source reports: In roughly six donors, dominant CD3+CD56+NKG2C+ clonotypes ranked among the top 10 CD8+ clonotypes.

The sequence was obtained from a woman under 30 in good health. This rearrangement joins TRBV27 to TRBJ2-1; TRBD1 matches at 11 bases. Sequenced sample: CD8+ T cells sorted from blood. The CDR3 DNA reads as TGTGCCAGCGCGGGGGGACAGGGGGTAAATGAGCAGTTCTTC. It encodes CASAGGQGVNEQFF.